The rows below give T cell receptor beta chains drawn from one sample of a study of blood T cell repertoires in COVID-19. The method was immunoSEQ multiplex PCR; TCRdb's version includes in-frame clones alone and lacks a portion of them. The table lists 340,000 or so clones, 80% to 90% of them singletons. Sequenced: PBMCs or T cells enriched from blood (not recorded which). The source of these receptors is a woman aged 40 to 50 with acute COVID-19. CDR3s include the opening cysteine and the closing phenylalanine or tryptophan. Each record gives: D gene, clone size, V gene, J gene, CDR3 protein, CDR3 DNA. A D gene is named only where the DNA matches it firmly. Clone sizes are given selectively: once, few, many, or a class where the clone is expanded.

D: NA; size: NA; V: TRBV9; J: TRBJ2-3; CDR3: CASNPGEPYTDTQYF; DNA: TGTGCCAGCAACCCAGGGGAACCCTACACAGATACGCAGTATTTT
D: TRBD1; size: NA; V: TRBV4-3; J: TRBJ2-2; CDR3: CASSQEESWDRVTGELFF; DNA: TGCGCCAGCAGCCAAGAGGAATCGTGGGACAGGGTAACCGGGGAGCTGTTTTTT
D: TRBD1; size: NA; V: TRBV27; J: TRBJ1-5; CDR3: CASSRSGTGAYSNQPQHF; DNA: TGTGCCAGCAGTCGAAGTGGGACAGGGGCTTATAGCAATCAGCCCCAGCATTTT
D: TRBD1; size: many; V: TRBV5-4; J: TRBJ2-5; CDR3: CASSRYRGQETQYF; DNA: TGTGCCAGCAGCCGGTACAGGGGGCAGGAGACCCAGTACTTC
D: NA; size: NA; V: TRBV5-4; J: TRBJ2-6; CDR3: CASRNTGKGLYSGANVLTF; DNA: TGTGCCAGCAGAAACACAGGGAAGGGGTTGTATTCTGGGGCCAACGTCCTGACTTTC
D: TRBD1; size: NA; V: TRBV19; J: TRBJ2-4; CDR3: CASSMTGSSKNIQYF; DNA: TGTGCCAGTAGTATGACAGGGTCTAGCAAAAACATTCAGTACTTC
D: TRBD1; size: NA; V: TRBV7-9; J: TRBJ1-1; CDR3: CASSLGTGGNTEAFF; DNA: TGTGCCAGCAGCTTAGGTACAGGGGGGAACACTGAAGCTTTCTTT
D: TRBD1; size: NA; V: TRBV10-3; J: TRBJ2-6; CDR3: CAISEAPGQGAQGANVLTF; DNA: TGTGCCATCAGTGAGGCTCCGGGACAGGGGGCGCAGGGGGCCAACGTCCTGACTTTC
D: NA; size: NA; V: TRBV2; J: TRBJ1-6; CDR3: CASSAGRSGSPLHF; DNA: TGTGCCAGCAGTGCAGGGCGATCAGGCTCACCCCTCCACTTT
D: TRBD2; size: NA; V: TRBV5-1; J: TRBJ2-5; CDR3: CASRLGSSGGPQETQYF; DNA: TGCGCCAGCAGACTTGGGTCTAGCGGGGGACCCCAAGAGACCCAGTACTTC
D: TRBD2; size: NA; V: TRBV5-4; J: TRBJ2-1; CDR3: CASSPGTSAYNEQFF; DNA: TGTGCCAGCAGCCCGGGGACTAGCGCCTACAATGAGCAGTTCTTC
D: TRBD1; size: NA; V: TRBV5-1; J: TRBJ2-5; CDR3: CASSHRDREKTQYF; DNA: TGCGCCAGCAGCCACCGGGACAGGGAAAAGACCCAGTACTTC
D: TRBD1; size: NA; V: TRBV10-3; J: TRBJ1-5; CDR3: CAISESGGTGGGNQPQHF; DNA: TGTGCCATCAGTGAGTCGGGGGGCACAGGGGGCGGCAATCAGCCCCAGCATTTT
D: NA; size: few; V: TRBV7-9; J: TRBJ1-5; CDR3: CASSLGLEQPQHF; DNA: TGTGCCAGCAGCCTGGGACTGGAGCAGCCCCAGCATTTT
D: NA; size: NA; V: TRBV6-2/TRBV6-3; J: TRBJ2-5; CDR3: CASSYPGVAETQYF; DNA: TGTGCCAGCAGTTACCCAGGGGTTGCGGAGACCCAGTACTTC
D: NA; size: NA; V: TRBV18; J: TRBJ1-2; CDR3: CASSPPGRRPNYGYTF; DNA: TGTGCCAGCTCACCACCGGGTAGGAGACCCAACTATGGCTACACCTTC
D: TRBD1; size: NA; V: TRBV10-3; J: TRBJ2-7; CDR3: CAISGQDQTYEQYF; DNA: TGTGCCATCAGCGGACAGGATCAAACCTACGAGCAGTACTTC
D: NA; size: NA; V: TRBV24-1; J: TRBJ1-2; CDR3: CATSPFDQVTGYTF; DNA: TGTGCCACCAGTCCCTTCGACCAGGTGACGGGATACACCTTC
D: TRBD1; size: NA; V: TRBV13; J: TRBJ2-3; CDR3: CASSRPGTGKTDTQYF; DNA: TGTGCCAGCAGCCGACCCGGGACAGGCAAGACAGATACGCAGTATTTT
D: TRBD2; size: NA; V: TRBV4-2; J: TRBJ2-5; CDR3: CASSQEFASGGGSWMQTQYF; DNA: TGTGCCAGCAGCCAAGAATTCGCTAGCGGGGGGGGTTCCTGGATGCAGACCCAGTACTTC
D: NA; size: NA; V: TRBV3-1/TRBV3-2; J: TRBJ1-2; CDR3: CASSQAGGSYGYTF; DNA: TGTGCCAGCAGCCAAGCGGGGGGCTCATATGGCTACACCTTC
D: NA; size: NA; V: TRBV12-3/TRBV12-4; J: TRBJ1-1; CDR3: CASSFTQGTEAFF; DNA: TGTGCCAGCAGTTTTACCCAGGGAACTGAAGCTTTCTTT
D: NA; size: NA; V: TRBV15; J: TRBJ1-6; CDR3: CATSSAHGSPLHF; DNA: TGTGCCACCAGCAGTGCTCACGGGTCACCCCTCCACTTT
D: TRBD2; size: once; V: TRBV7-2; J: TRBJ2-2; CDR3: CASSPVAGANTGELFF; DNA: TGTGCCAGCAGCCCAGTAGCGGGAGCAAACACCGGGGAGCTGTTTTTT
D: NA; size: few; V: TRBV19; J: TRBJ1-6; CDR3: CASSTGVENF; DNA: TGTGCCAGTAGTACGGGGGTGGAAAACTTT
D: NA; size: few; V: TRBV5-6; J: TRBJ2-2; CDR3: CASSGDMGSTGELFF; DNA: TGTGCCAGCAGCGGGGATATGGGGAGCACCGGGGAGCTGTTTTTT
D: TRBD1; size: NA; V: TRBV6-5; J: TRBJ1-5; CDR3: CASSLDRVDQPQHF; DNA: TGTGCCAGCAGCCTGGACAGGGTGGATCAGCCCCAGCATTTT
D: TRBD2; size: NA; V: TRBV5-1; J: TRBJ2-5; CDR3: CASSLLAGGNQETQYF; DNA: TGCGCCAGCAGCTTATTAGCGGGGGGAAACCAAGAGACCCAGTACTTC
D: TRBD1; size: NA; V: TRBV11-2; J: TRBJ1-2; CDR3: CASSTRGDYGYTF; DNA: TGTGCCAGCAGCACCAGGGGGGATTATGGCTACACCTTC
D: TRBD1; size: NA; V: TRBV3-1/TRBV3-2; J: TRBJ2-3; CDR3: CASSRGQGYTDTQYF; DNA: TGTGCCAGCAGCCGCGGACAGGGGTACACAGATACGCAGTATTTT
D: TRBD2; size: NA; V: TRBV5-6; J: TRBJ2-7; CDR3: CASSELRGAYEQYF; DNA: TGTGCCAGCTCGGAGCTACGGGGGGCCTACGAGCAGTACTTC
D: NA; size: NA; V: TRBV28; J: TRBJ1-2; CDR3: CASKFTAGGYTF; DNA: TGTGCCAGCAAGTTTACGGCCGGGGGCTACACCTTC
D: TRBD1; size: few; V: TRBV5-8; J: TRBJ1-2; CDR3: CASSPIQGIYGYTF; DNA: TGTGCCAGCAGCCCGATACAGGGGATTTATGGCTACACCTTC
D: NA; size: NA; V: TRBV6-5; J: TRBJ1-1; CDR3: CASSYGGKNTEAFF; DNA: TGTGCCAGCAGTTACGGTGGCAAGAACACTGAAGCTTTCTTT
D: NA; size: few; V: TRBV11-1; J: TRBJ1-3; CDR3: CASSFVGTFGNTIYF; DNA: TGTGCCAGCAGCTTCGTCGGGACATTTGGAAACACCATATATTTT
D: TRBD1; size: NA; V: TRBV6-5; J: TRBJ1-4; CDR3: CASSYSGQGVHEKLFF; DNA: TGTGCCAGCAGTTACTCGGGACAGGGGGTTCATGAAAAACTGTTTTTT
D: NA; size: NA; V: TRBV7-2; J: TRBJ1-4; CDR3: CASSPNGRGRANEKLFF; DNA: TGTGCCAGCAGCCCTAACGGAAGGGGTCGGGCTAATGAAAAACTGTTTTTT
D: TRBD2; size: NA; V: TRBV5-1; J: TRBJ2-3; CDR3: CASSLTVGLAGTDTQYF; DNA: TGCGCCAGCAGCCTTACTGTGGGACTAGCGGGGACAGATACGCAGTATTTT
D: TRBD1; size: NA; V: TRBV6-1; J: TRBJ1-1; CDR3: CASSNGQGTEAFF; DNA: TGTGCCAGCAGCAACGGACAGGGGACTGAAGCTTTCTTT
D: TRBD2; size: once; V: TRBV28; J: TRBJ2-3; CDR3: CASLRLAGAGAQYF; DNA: TGTGCCAGCTTGAGACTAGCGGGAGCCGGCGCGCAGTATTTT
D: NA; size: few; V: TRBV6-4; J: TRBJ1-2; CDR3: CASSPDGGYGYTF; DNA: TGTGCCAGCAGCCCGGACGGGGGCTATGGCTACACCTTC
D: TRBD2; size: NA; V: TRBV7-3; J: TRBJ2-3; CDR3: CASSLWGGSVDTQYF; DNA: TGTGCCAGCAGCTTATGGGGCGGGAGTGTCGATACGCAGTATTTT
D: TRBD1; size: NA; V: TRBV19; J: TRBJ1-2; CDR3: CASSSTGTGGFGYTF; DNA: TGTGCCAGTAGTAGCACCGGGACAGGGGGCTTTGGCTACACCTTC
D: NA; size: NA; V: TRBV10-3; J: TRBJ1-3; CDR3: CATGGGSSGNTIYF; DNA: TGTGCCACCGGGGGGGGGAGCTCTGGAAACACCATATATTTT
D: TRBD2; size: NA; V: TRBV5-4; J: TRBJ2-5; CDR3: CASSLKTSGVQTQYF; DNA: TGTGCCAGCAGCTTAAAGACTAGCGGGGTTCAGACCCAGTACTTC
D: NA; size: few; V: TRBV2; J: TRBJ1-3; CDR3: CASRDTPGNTIYF; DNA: TGTGCCAGCCGGGACACCCCTGGAAACACCATATATTTT
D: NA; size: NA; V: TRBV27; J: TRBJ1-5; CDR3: CASSLKAGSNQPQHF; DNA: TGTGCCAGCAGTTTAAAGGCAGGTAGCAATCAGCCCCAGCATTTT
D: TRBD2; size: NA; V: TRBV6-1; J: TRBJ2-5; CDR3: CASSEVWGGLAEETQYF; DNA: TGTGCCAGCAGTGAGGTCTGGGGCGGACTAGCCGAAGAGACCCAGTACTTC
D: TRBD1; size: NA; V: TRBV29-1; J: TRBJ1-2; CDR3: CSVTAGTGGGYTF; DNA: TGCAGCGTTACCGCCGGGACAGGAGGAGGCTACACCTTC
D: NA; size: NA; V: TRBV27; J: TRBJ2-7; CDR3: CASSMTGAYEQYF; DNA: TGTGCCAGCAGTATGACAGGAGCCTACGAGCAGTACTTC
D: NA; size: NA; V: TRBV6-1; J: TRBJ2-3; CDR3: CASSEAERPSQYF; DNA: TGTGCCAGCAGTGAAGCTGAGCGGCCCTCGCAGTATTTT
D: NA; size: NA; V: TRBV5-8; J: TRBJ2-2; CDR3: CASRLDTHTGELFF; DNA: TGTGCCAGCAGATTAGACACCCACACCGGGGAGCTGTTTTTT
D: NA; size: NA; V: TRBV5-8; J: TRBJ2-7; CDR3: CASSLPGSGVLGEQYF; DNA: TGTGCCAGCAGCTTACCCGGATCAGGGGTCCTGGGCGAGCAGTACTTC